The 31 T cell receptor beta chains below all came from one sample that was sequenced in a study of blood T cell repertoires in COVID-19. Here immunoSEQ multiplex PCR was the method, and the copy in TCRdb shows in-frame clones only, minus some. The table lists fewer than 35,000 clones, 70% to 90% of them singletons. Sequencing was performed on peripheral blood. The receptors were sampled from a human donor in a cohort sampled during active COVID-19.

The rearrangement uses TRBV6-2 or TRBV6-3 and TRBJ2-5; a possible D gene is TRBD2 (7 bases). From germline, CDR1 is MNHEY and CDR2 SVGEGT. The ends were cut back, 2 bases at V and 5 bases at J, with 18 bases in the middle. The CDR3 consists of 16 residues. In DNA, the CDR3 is TGTGCCAGCAGTTACAATCGGCGGGGGCTGGGGGAGACCCAGTACTTC. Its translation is CASSYNRRGLGETQYF.

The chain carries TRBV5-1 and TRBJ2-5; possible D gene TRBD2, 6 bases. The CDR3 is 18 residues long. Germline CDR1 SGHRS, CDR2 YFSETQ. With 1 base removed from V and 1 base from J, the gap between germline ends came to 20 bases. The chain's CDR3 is CASSLLSGSDYSQETQYF. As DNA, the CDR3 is TGCGCCAGCAGCTTGCTGTCCGGGTCGGACTATTCCCAAGAGACCCAGTACTTC.

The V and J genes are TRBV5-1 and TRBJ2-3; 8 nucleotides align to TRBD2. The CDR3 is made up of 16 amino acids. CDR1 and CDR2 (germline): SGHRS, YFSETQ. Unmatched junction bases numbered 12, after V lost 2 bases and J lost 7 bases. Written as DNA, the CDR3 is TGCGCCAGCAGCTTTACCGGGAGGGCCGCAACGTATACGCAGTATTTT. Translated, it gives CASSFTGRAATYTQYF. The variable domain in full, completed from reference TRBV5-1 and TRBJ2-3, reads KAGVTQTPRYLIKTRGQQVTLSCSPISGHRSVSWYQQTPGQGLQFLFEYFSETQRNKGNFPGRFSGRQFSNSRSEMNVSTLELGDSALYLCASSFTGRAATYTQYFGPGTRLTVL.

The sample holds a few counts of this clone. The CDR3 here is CASSPRTMGGTVGKNIQYF. The CDR3 nucleotides are TGTGCCAGCAGCCCACGGACCATGGGGGGAACGGTTGGCAAAAACATTCAGTACTTC. The chain links TRBV4-2 to TRBJ2-4, with a tentative D call TRBD2 (6 bases). Germline V gene data show CDR1 as LGHNA and CDR2 as YNFKEQ. Trimming removed 4 bases from V and 3 bases from J, with 25 bases in between. The CDR3 loop spans 19 amino acids.

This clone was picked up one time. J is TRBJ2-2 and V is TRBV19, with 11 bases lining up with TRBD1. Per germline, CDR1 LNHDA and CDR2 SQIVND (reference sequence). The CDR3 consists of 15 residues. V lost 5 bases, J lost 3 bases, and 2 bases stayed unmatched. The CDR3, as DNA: TGTGCCAGTAGTTGGGGACAGGGGGACACCGGGGAGCTGTTTTTT. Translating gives CASSWGQGDTGELFF.

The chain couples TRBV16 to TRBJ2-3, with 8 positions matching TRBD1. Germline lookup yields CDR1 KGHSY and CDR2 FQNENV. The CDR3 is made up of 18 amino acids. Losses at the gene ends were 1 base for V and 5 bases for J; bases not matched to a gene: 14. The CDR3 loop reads CASSQLARTGKMIDTQYF. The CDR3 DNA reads TGTGCCAGCAGCCAATTGGCGCGGACAGGGAAAATGATAGATACGCAGTATTTT.

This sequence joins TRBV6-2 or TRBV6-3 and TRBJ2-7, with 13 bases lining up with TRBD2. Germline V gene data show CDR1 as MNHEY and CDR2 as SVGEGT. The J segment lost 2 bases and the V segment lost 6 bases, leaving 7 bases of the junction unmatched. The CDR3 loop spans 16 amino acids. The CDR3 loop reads CASSRGLAGWTYEQYF. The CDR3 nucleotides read TGTGCCAGCAGCCGGGGACTAGCGGGATGGACCTACGAGCAGTACTTC.

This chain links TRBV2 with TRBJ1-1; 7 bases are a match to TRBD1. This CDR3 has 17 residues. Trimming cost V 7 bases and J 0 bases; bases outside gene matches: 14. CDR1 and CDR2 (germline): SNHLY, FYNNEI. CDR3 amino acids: CASTEGAGGGMNTEAFF. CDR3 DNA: TGTGCCAGCACAGAGGGGGCTGGGGGCGGAATGAACACTGAAGCTTTCTTT. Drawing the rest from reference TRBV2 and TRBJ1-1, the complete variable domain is EPEVTQTPSHQVTQMGQEVILRCVPISNHLYFYWYRQILGQKVEFLVSFYNNEISEKSEIFDDQFSVERPDGSNFTLKIRSTKLEDSAMYFCASTEGAGGGMNTEAFFGQGTRLTVV.

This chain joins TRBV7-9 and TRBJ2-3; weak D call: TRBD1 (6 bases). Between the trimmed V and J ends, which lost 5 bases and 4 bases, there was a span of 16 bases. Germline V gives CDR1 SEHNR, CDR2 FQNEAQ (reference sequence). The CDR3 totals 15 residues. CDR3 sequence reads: CASSPRSGGADTQYF. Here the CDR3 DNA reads TGTGCCAGCAGCCCTAGGTCTGGGGGCGCAGATACGCAGTATTTT.

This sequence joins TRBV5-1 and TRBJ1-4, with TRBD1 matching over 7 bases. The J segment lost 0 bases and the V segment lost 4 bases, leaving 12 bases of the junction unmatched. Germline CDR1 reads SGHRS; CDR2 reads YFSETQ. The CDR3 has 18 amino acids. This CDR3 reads CASSPAGQRYSTNEKLFF. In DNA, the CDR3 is TGCGCCAGCAGCCCGGCGGGACAGAGATATTCAACTAATGAAAAACTGTTTTTT.

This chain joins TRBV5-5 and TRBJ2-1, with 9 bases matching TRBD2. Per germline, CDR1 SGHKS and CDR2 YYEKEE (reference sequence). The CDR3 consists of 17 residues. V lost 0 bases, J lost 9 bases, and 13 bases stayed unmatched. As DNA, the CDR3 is TGTGCCAGCAGCTTGGGTACAGGGCTTCGCGGGAGGGGTGAGCAGTTCTTC. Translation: CASSLGTGLRGRGEQFF.

In DNA, the CDR3 is TGTGCCAGCAGCTTCGACAGACAAGTTCAAGAGACCCAGTACTTC. It is translated as CASSFDRQVQETQYF. The chain recombines TRBV5-8 with TRBJ2-5; D might be TRBD1 (5 bases). The germline V and J ends were trimmed by 2 bases and 2 bases, with 13 bases remaining between them. The CDR3 sequence is 15 residues long. Germline CDR1 reads SGHTS; CDR2 reads YDEGEE.

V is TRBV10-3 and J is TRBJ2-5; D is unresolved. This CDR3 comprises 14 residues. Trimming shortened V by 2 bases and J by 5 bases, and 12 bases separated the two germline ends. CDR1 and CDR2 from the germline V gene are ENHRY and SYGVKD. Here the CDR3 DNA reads TGTGCCATCAGTGAGGCGGTATTGGCCGAGACCCAGTACTTC. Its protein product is CAISEAVLAETQYF.

The CDR3 protein is CASSQVAELAKNIQYF. In nucleotides, the CDR3 is TGTGCCAGCAGCCAAGTGGCGGAGCTAGCCAAAAACATTCAGTACTTC. The chain uses TRBV3-1 (or the pseudogene TRBV3-2) and TRBJ2-4; D remains unclear. The CDR3 sequence is 16 residues long. V was cut by 1 base and J by 0 bases, with 10 bases left in between. Per the germline V gene, CDR1 is LGHDT and CDR2 is YNNKEL (reference sequence).

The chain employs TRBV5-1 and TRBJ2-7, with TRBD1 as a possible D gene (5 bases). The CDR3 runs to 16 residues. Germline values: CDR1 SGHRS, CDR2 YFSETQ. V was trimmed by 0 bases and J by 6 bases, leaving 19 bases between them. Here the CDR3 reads CASSLDVGRVDSEQYF. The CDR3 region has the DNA TGCGCCAGCAGCTTGGATGTTGGCAGGGTCGACTCCGAGCAGTACTTC.

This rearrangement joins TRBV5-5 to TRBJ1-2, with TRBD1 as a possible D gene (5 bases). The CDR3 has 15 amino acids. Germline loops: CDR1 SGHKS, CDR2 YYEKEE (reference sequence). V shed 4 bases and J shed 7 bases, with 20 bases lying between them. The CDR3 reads CASSAGGLIGGGYTF. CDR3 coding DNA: TGTGCCAGCAGCGCGGGAGGGTTGATCGGGGGTGGCTACACCTTC.

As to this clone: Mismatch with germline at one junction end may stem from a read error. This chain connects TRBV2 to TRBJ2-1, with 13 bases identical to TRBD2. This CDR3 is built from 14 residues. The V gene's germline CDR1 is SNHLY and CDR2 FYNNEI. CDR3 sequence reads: CASRELTSGRSGVF. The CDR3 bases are TGTGCCAGCAGGGAACTGACTAGCGGGAGGAGTGGCGTCTTC.

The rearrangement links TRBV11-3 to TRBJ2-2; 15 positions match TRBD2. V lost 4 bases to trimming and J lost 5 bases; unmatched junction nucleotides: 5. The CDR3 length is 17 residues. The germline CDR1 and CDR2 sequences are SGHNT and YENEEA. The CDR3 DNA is TGTGCCAGCAGCTCGGGACTAGCGGGAGGAATTACCGGGGAGCTGTTTTTT. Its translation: CASSSGLAGGITGELFF.

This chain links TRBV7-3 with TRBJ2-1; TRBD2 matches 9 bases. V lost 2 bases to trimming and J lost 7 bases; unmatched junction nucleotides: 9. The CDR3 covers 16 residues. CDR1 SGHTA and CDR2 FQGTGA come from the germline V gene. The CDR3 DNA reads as TGTGCCAGCAGCTTATCTGGCGGGAGGGCCCAAAATGAGCAGTTCTTC. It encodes CASSLSGGRAQNEQFF.

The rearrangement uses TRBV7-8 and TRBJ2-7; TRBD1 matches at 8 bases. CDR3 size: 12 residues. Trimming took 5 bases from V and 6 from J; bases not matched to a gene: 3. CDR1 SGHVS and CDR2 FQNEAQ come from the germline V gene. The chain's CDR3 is CASSQDRVEQYF. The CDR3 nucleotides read TGTGCCAGCAGCCAGGACAGGGTCGAGCAGTACTTC.

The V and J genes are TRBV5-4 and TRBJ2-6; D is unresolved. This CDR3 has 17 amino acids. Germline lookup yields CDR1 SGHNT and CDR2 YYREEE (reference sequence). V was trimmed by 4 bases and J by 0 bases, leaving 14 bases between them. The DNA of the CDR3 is TGTGCCAGCAGCCCCGGGTTCACCCACTCTGGGGCCAACGTCCTGACTTTC. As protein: CASSPGFTHSGANVLTF. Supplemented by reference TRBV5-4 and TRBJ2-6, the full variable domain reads ETGVTQSPTHLIKTRGQQVTLRCSSQSGHNTVSWYQQALGQGPQFIFQYYREEENGRGNFPPRFSGLQFPNYSSELNVNALELDDSALYLCASSPGFTHSGANVLTFGAGSRLTVL.

CDR3 coding DNA: TGTGCCAGCAGCTCAAGGGGGACAGGGGGCAATGAGCAGTTCTTC. This translates into CASSSRGTGGNEQFF. This sequence joins TRBV11-2 and TRBJ2-1; 11 bases match TRBD1. V lost 4 bases, J lost 6 bases, and 5 bases stayed unmatched. Germline V gene sequence: CDR1 SGHAT, CDR2 FQNNGV. The CDR3 is 15 amino acids.

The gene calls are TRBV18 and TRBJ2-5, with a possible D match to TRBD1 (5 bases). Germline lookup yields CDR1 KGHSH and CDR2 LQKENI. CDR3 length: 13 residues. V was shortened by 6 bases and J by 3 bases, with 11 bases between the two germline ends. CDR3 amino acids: CASSSRVEETQYF. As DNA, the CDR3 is TGTGCCAGCTCTTCCAGGGTTGAAGAGACCCAGTACTTC. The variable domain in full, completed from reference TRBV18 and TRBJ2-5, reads NAGVMQNPRHLVRRRGQEARLRCSPMKGHSHVYWYRQLPEEGLKFMVYLQKENIIDESGMPKERFSAEFPKEGPSILRIQQVVRGDSAAYFCASSSRVEETQYFGPGTRLLVL.

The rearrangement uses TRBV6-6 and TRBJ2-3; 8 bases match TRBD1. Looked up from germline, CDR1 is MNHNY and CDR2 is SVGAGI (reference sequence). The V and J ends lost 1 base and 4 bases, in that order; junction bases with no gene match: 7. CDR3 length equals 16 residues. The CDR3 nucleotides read TGTGCCAGCAGTTACTTCCTGAACAGGGGGGCAGATACGCAGTATTTT. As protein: CASSYFLNRGADTQYF.

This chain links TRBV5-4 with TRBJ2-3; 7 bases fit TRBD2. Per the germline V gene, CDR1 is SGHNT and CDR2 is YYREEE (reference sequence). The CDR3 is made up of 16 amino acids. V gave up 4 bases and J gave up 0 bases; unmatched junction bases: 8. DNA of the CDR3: TGTGCCAGCAGCCGCACTAGCGACATAAGCACAGATACGCAGTATTTT. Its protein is CASSRTSDISTDTQYF.

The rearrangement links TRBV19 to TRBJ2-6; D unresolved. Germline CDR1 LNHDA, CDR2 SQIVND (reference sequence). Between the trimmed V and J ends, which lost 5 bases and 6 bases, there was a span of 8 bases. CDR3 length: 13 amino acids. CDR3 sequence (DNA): TGTGCCAGTAGTCCCCGGGTGGCCAACGTCCTGACTTTC. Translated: CASSPRVANVLTF.

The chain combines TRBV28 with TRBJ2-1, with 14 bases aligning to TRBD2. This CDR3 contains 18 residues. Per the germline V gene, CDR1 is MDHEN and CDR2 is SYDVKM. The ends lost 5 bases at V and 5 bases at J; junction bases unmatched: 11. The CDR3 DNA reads TGTGCCAGCAGTCTCCCGACTAGCGGGAGGGCAACTCACAATGAGCAGTTCTTC. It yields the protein CASSLPTSGRATHNEQFF.

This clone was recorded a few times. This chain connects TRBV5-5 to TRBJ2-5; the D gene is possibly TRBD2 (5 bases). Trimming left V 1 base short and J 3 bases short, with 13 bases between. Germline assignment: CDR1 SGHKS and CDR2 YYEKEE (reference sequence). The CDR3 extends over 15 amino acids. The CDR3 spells CASSLSGTREETQYF. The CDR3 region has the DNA TGTGCCAGCAGCTTGAGCGGAACAAGGGAAGAGACCCAGTACTTC.

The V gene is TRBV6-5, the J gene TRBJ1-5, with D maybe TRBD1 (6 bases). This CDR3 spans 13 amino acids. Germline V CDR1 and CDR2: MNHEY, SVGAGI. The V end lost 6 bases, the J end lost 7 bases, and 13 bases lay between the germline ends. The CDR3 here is CASRTGSGQPQHF. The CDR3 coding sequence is TGTGCCAGCAGGACAGGTTCCGGCCAGCCCCAGCATTTT.

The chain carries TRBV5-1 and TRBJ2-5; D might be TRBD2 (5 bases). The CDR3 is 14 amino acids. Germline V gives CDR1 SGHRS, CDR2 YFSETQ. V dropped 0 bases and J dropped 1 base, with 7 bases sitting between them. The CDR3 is CASSLDLAQETQYF. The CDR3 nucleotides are TGCGCCAGCAGCTTGGATCTAGCCCAAGAGACCCAGTACTTC.

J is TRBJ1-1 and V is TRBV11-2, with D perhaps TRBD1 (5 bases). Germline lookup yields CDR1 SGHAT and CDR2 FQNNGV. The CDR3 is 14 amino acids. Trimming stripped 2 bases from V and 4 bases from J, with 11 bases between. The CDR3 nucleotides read TGTGCCAGCAGCTTAACCCAGGGCGGCACTGAAGCTTTCTTT. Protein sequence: CASSLTQGGTEAFF.